The clone carrying this T cell receptor beta chain showed up many times. TCRdb reprocessed the RT-PCR reads with MiXCR, giving one entry per CDR3 protein. The sample includes approximately 720,000 distinct CDR3 sequences, 12% to 15% of them seen just once. The V and J ends lost 6 bases and 2 bases respectively, with 11 bases between them. The CDR3 runs 13 residues. CDR1 MNHEY and CDR2 SVGAGI come from the germline V gene. This sequence originates from a female donor in good health, serving as a healthy control. The V call is TRBV6-5, the J call TRBJ2-7, with D perhaps given as TRBD1 or TRBD2 (5 bases each). What was sequenced was memory CD4+ T cells from blood. The CDR3 DNA sequence: TGTGCCAGCAGCTGGGACGGAACCTACGAGCAGTACTTC. It encodes CASSWDGTYEQYF.